The next 19 T cell receptor beta chains were all read from a single sample in a study of T cells in women clearing cervical HPV infection. Clones were sequenced by immunoSEQ multiplex PCR, and TCRdb holds only the in-frame ones, with some missing. Its clone listing holds 45,000 to 55,000 clones. Sequenced material: blood buffy coat. Every receptor here comes from a woman aged 18 to 75 with a cervical HPV16 infection that either progressed to CIN3+ or cleared (not recorded which).

The CDR3 here is CASSPGRQGGELFF. The DNA read from the CDR3 is TGCGCCAGCAGCCCCGGACGACAGGGCGGGGAG. V is TRBV5-1 and J is TRBJ2-2; 7 bases map to TRBD1. The read terminates 3 residues ahead of where the CDR3 ends, so the germline J gene completes it. The CDR3 runs to 14 residues. From germline, CDR1 is SGHRS and CDR2 YFSETQ. V shed 4 bases and J 7 bases; nucleotides not matched to a gene: 7.

Regarding this clone: The sequence runs out 3 residues before the end of the CDR3; the remainder is reconstructed from the germline J gene. This chain joins TRBV19 and TRBJ2-7; TRBD1 agrees at 10 bases. CDR1 and CDR2 (germline): LNHDA, SQIVND (reference sequence). This CDR3 spans 14 amino acids. Trimming removed 9 bases from V and 5 bases from J; junction bases left unmatched: 10. CDR3 loop: CASRDRDRGHEQYF. Incomplete CDR3 DNA: TGTGCCAGCAGGGACCGGGACAGGGGTCACGAG.

With respect to this clone: The sequence runs out 3 residues before the end of the CDR3; the remainder is reconstructed from the germline J gene. The chain employs TRBV2 and TRBJ1-1; tentatively, D is TRBD1 (5 bases). The germline gives CDR1 SNHLY, CDR2 FYNNEI. Trimming left V 7 bases short and J 4 bases short, with 13 bases between. The CDR3 is made up of 13 amino acids. Incomplete CDR3 DNA: TGTGCCAGCACGCTTTGGGGGGGCACTGAA. Translated: CASTLWGGTE. The CDR3, in full, reads CASTLWGGTEAFF.

As to this clone: The read halts 3 residues ahead of the CDR3 end, with the missing end drawn from the germline J gene. Other DNA sequences in this sample translate to the same CDR3. The V and J genes are TRBV7-9 and TRBJ1-3; TRBD1 might be the D (5 bases). The CDR3 totals 14 residues. V was shortened by 2 bases and J by 0 bases, with 5 bases between the two germline ends. The germline V gene encodes CDR1 SEHNR and CDR2 FQNEAQ (reference sequence). The CDR3 sequence is CASSLTGSGNTIYF. The sequenced CDR3 bases are TGTGCCAGCAGCTTAACAGGCTCTGGAAACACC. The variable domain in full, with the rest retrieved from reference TRBV7-9 and TRBJ1-3, is DTGVSQNPRHKITKRGQNVTFRCDPISEHNRLYWYRQTLGQGPEFLTYFQNEAQLEKSRLLSDRFSAERPKGSFSTLEIQRTEQGDSAMYLCASSLTGSGNTIYFGEGSWLTVV.

On this clone: Read coverage stops 3 residues before the CDR3 terminus; the germline J gene supplies the remainder. The V gene is TRBV20-1, the J gene TRBJ2-1, with 7 nucleotides matching TRBD1. This CDR3 is 14 amino acids long. The V gene's germline CDR1 is DFQATT and CDR2 SNEGSKA (reference sequence). Germline trimming cut 5 bases from V and 4 bases from J; bases unmatched to any gene: 8. This CDR3 is CSAQRQGVYNEQFF. The part of the CDR3 DNA that was read is TGCAGTGCTCAAAGACAGGGCGTGTACAATGAG.

As for this clone: The CDR3 is cut off 3 residues early in the read; its end comes from the germline J gene. The gene calls are TRBV7-9 and TRBJ1-2, with no clear D. CDR3 length: 13 residues. Per germline, CDR1 SEHNR and CDR2 FQNEAQ (reference sequence). The CDR3 protein is CASSFSTDRDYTF. The sequenced part of the CDR3 DNA is TGTGCCAGCAGCTTTTCAACAGACCGCGAC.

Remarks on this clone: Read data end 3 residues before the CDR3 end; the end is taken from the germline J gene. J is TRBJ2-2 and V is TRBV19; possibly TRBD1 for D (6 bases). Germline loops: CDR1 LNHDA, CDR2 SQIVND (reference sequence). The CDR3 has 16 amino acids. V lost 4 bases and J 2 bases, leaving 14 bases between the germline ends. This CDR3 is CASSRNRDTNTGELFF. CDR3 DNA, as far as it was read: TGTGCCAGTAGTAGAAACCGGGACACCAACACCGGGGAG.

The part of the CDR3 DNA that was read is TGTGCCAGCTCACCAAGTCGTCAGGATAATTCACCC. Translating it yields CASSPSRQDNSP. The whole CDR3 sequence reads CASSPSRQDNSPLHF. The rearrangement joins TRBV18 to TRBJ1-6; unclear D gene. The read is 3 residues too short to cover the CDR3 end, so that end is filled in from the germline J gene. CDR1 KGHSH and CDR2 LQKENI come from the germline V gene. The CDR3 has 15 residues. V lost 2 bases to trimming and J lost 5 bases, with 10 bases between them. Using reference TRBV18 and TRBJ1-6 for the parts outside the CDR3, the full variable domain is NAGVMQNPRHLVRRRGQEARLRCSPMKGHSHVYWYRQLPEEGLKFMVYLQKENIIDESGMPKERFSAEFPKEGPSILRIQQVVRGDSAAYFCASSPSRQDNSPLHFGNGTRLTVT.

With respect to this clone: From the germline J gene comes the end of the CDR3, since the read stops 3 residues before it. The chain links TRBV7-9 to TRBJ2-2, with a possible D match to TRBD1 (6 bases). The CDR3 runs 15 residues. Germline CDR1 and CDR2: SEHNR and FQNEAQ (reference sequence). The covered CDR3 bases are TGTGCCAGCAGCTTAGGAGGGGGAATCGATGAAAAG. Translation gives CASSLGGGIDEK. The full-length CDR3 reads as CASSLGGGIDEKLFF.

Remarks on this clone: The DNA ends 3 residues before the CDR3 does, and the rest of the CDR3 is filled in from the germline J gene. The V call is TRBV29-1, the J call TRBJ2-2; 9 bases agree with TRBD2. The CDR3 runs 17 residues. V dropped 0 bases and J dropped 7; count of bases not matched to a gene: 12. Germline CDR1 SQVTM, CDR2 ANQGSEA. This CDR3 is CSVEDRAGGLTGGELFF. The sequenced CDR3 bases are TGCAGCGTTGAAGACAGGGCGGGGGGGCTTACGGGCGGGGAG.

For this clone: The CDR3 end is not reached by the read, which stops 3 residues before it; the germline J gene fills it in. This chain uses TRBV7-9 with TRBJ2-5; TRBD1 might be the D (6 bases). CDR3 length: 14 residues. Trimming took off 5 bases at V and 2 bases at J, with 12 bases between the two ends. Germline CDR1 reads SEHNR; CDR2 reads FQNEAQ (reference sequence). Incomplete CDR3 DNA: TGTGCCAGCAGCCAGCCCCAGGGGCAAGAGACC. Amino acids: CASSQPQGQET. Given in full, the CDR3 is CASSQPQGQETQYF.

The CDR3 DNA, read in part, is TGCAGCGTTGTTTCAGGGGAGGATGAAAAA. Its protein product is CSVVSGEDEK. The complete CDR3 reads CSVVSGEDEKLFF. The V call is TRBV29-1, the J call TRBJ1-4; the D gene is possibly TRBD1 (6 bases). The read stops 3 residues short of the end of the CDR3; the missing end is completed from the germline J gene. With 4 bases removed from V and 6 bases from J, the gap between germline ends came to 12 bases. This CDR3 is 13 amino acids long. The germline V gene has CDR1 SQVTM and CDR2 ANQGSEA. The entire variable domain, with the rest obtained from reference TRBV29-1 and TRBJ1-4, is as follows: SAVISQKPSRDICQRGTSLTIQCQVDSQVTMMFWYRQQPGQSLTLIATANQGSEATYESGFVIDKFPISRPNLTFSTLTVSNMSPEDSSIYLCSVVSGEDEKLFFGSGTQLSVL.

Details on this clone: The read halts 3 residues ahead of the CDR3 end, with the missing end drawn from the germline J gene. The chain joins TRBV19 to TRBJ1-2; no firm D call. Trimming removed 4 bases at V and 3 bases at J, with 15 bases between. Per germline, CDR1 LNHDA and CDR2 SQIVND (reference sequence). The CDR3 sequence is 15 residues long. The DNA read from the CDR3 is TGTGCCAGTAGTACCGACGACATTGTTGACTATGGC. Its protein product is CASSTDDIVDYG. The CDR3 as a whole reads CASSTDDIVDYGYTF.

As concerns this clone: The read finishes 3 residues shy of the CDR3 end, and the germline J gene is used to complete it. This chain joins TRBV18 and TRBJ2-3; 7 positions match TRBD1. This CDR3 comprises 14 residues. The germline V gene has CDR1 KGHSH and CDR2 LQKENI. CDR3 loop: CASSPLRGHETQYF. The part of the CDR3 DNA that was read is TGTGCCAGCTCACCATTGAGGGGGCACGAGACG.

Remarks on this clone: The sequence runs out 3 residues before the end of the CDR3; the remainder is reconstructed from the germline J gene. The chain joins TRBV7-8 to TRBJ1-2; D call uncertain. This CDR3 contains 12 residues. Germline CDR1 is SGHVS and CDR2 is FQNEAQ. V was shortened by 6 bases and J by 3 bases, with 8 bases between the two germline ends. The CDR3 protein is CASSFGDYGYTF. The covered CDR3 bases are TGTGCCAGCAGTTTCGGGGACTATGGC.

Concerning this clone: Read data end 3 residues before the CDR3 end; the end is taken from the germline J gene. V is TRBV13 and J is TRBJ2-5; D is perhaps TRBD1 (5 bases). The CDR3 contains 15 residues. Trimming pared 0 bases from V and 4 bases from J, leaving 12 bases between. Germline V gene data show CDR1 as PRHDT and CDR2 as FYEKMQ (reference sequence). CDR3 DNA, as far as it was read: TGTGCCAGCAGCTTAGGGCAGGGCCCCCCAGAGACC. It translates to CASSLGQGPPET. In full, the CDR3 reads CASSLGQGPPETQYF.

Turning to this clone: The read halts 3 residues ahead of the CDR3 end, with the missing end drawn from the germline J gene. The chain has TRBV7-9 and TRBJ1-1; the match to TRBD1 covers 8 bases. The CDR3 has 14 amino acids. In germline, CDR1 is SEHNR, CDR2 FQNEAQ (reference sequence). The CDR3 sequence is CASSLGGQAYEAFF. CDR3 DNA (partial): TGTGCCAGCAGCTTAGGGGGACAGGCCTACGAA.

As to this clone: The read terminates 3 residues before the CDR3 end, so the remaining end is supplied by the germline J gene. The chain is built from TRBV20-1 and TRBJ1-5; D perhaps matches TRBD1 (5 bases). Germline V gene sequence: CDR1 DFQATT, CDR2 SNEGSKA (reference sequence). V gave up 5 bases and J gave up 5 bases, with 13 bases separating them. This CDR3 is 13 amino acids long. This CDR3 reads CSAGGEGYQPQHF. The sequenced CDR3 bases are TGCAGTGCTGGAGGGGAGGGGTATCAGCCC.

In regard to this clone: The read stops 3 residues short of the end of the CDR3; the missing end is completed from the germline J gene. The chain carries TRBV2 and TRBJ2-3; 10 bases align to TRBD2. Germline-derived CDR1 and CDR2 are SNHLY and FYNNEI. V lost 8 bases to trimming and J lost 6 bases; unmatched junction nucleotides: 8. The CDR3 is made up of 14 amino acids. The CDR3 sequence: CASGAGGVADTQYF. The covered CDR3 bases are TGTGCCAGCGGAGCGGGGGGGGTGGCGGATACG.